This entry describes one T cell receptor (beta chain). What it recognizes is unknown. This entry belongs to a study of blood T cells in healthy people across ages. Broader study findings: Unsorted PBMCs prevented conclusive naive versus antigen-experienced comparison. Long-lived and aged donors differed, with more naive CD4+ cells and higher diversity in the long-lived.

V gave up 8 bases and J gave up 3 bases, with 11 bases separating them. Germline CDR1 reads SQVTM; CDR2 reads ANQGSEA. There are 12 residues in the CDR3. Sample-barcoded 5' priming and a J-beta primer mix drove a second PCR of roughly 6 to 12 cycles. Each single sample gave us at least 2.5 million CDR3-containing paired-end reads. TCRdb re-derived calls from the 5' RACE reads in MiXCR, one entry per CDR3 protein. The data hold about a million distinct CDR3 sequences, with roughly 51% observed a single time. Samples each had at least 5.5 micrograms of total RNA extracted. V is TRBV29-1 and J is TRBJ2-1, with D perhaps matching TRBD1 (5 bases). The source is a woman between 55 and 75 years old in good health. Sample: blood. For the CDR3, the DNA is TGCAGCACGCGGACAAGCTACAATGAGCAGTTCTTC. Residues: CSTRTSYNEQFF.